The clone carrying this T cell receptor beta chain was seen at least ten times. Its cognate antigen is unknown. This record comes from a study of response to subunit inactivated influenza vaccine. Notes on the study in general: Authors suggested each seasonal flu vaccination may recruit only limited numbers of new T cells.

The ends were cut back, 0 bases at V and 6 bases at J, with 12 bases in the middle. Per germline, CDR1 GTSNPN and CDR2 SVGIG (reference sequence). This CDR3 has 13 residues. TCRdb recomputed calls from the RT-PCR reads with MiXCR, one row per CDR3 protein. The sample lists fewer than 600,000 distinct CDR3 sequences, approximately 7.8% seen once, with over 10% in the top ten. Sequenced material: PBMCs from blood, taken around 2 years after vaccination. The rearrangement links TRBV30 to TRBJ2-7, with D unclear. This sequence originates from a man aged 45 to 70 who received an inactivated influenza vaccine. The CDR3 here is CAWSVLGTTEQYF. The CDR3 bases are TGTGCCTGGAGTGTACTGGGAACAACCGAGCAGTACTTC.